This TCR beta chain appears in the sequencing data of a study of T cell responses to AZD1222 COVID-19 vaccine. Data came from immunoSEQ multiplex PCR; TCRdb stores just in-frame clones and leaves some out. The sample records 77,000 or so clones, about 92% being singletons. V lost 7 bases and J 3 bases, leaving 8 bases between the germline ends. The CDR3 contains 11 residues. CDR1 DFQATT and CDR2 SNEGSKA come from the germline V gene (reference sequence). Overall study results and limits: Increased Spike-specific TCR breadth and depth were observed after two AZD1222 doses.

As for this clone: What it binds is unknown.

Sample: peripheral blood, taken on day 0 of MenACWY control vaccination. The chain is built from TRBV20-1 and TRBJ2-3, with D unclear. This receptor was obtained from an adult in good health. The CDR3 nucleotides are TGCAGTGTTTGGATGACAGATACGCAGTATTTT. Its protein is CSVWMTDTQYF.